The source of this T cell receptor (beta chain) is a study of cytomegalovirus exposure and HLA in healthy donors. Of note for this clone: The antigen remains unidentified.

This CDR3 is 13 amino acids long. The germline V and J ends were trimmed by 0 bases and 8 bases, with 10 bases remaining between them. CDR1 MNHEY and CDR2 SVGAGI come from the germline V gene. The method was immunoSEQ multiplex PCR; TCRdb's version includes in-frame clones alone and lacks a portion of them. The sample holds some 120,000 clones, 70% to 90% seen once. The donors were in the roughly 110-subject validation cohort, distinct from the approximately 670-subject first cohort. Study-level points and caveats: Many donors shared some public TCRs, even though most TCR sequences were rare. The study flagged some 180 TCR beta chains as cytomegalovirus-associated. Reported results showed that the classifier diagnosed cytomegalovirus status with high specificity and sensitivity.

The sequencing sample was made of PBMCs. This TCR came from a woman aged 18-29 years in good health and CMV-seronegative. J is TRBJ1-2 and V is TRBV6-5; D unclear. The CDR3 region has the DNA TGTGCCAGCAGTTACTCGAAGGACTTAGGCTACACCTTC. Its protein is CASSYSKDLGYTF.